This T cell receptor beta chain was identified in a study of blood T cell repertoires in COVID-19. The CDR3 runs to 15 residues. Germline V lookup: CDR1 LNHDA, CDR2 SQIVND (reference sequence). Trimming left V 5 bases short and J 4 bases short, with 17 bases between. Per the original data handling: Scientists estimated how many nucleated cells there were by amplifying reference gene primers. Repertoires were generated with immunoSEQ multiplex PCR, while TCRdb's copy carries only in-frame clones and drops some. V, J and clone size are taken as reported in that table, and D and trimming were inferred from the DNA itself. The table includes about 71,000 clones, 83% detected once.

This sequence joins TRBV19 and TRBJ1-1, with D unclear. This receptor was identified in a man aged 30 to 45 with COVID-19, enrolled during active disease. The sequencing input was peripheral blood. The DNA for the CDR3 is TGTGCCAGTAGTCCCGACTCACCCCCTAGCACTGAAGCTTTCTTT. Translating gives CASSPDSPPSTEAFF.